One TCR beta chain is described in this entry. The target antigen is unknown. This sample was taken from a study of vaccination and CD4 T cells after COVID-19. Overall study context: The convalescent population consisted of six males and four females, two of whom were of Hispanic ethnicity.

This CDR3 comprises 13 residues. Trimming shortened V by 10 bases and J by 8 bases, and 20 bases separated the two germline ends. The V gene's germline CDR1 is LNHDA and CDR2 SQIVND (reference sequence). The Oncomine TCR Beta short-read assay was applied to DNA of cultured CD4+ T cells. TCRdb fed the PCR reads into MiXCR, producing one record per CDR3 protein. The sample includes more than 10,000 distinct CDR3 sequences, around 52% seen only once; the top ten take 15% to 19%. The sample's treatment: approximately 11-day PBMC culture with coronavirus spike peptide pools or control peptides (ViraFEST assay).

This chain uses TRBV19 with TRBJ1-1; D not resolved. This TCR was sampled from a human donor who had recovered from COVID-19. The material sequenced was CD4+ T cells from blood, cultured in vitro. CDR3 DNA sequence: TGTGCCACCAAAGAGACCGGGAACAAAGAAGCTTTCTTT. Translated: CATKETGNKEAFF.